The T cell receptor (beta chain) described here comes from a study of human T cells and chemical hapten exposure. Study-wide background: In the roughly 24-week study, patients were dosed weekly with diphenylcyclopropenone on the scalp throughout. Alopecia areata, totalis or universalis was found in mostly female patients.

The CDR3 is made up of 13 amino acids. V was clipped by 5 bases and J by 3 bases; unmatched bases: 2. The V gene's germline CDR1 is MDHEN and CDR2 SYDVKM. TCRdb analysed the RACE reads with MiXCR anew, one entry per CDR3 protein. The sample consists of more than 250,000 distinct CDR3 sequences, about 8.1% of them appearing once. Time point given: pre-sensitization, week 0. Treatment denoted: therapeutic diphenylcyclopropenone sensitization with weekly scalp DPC. Blood sampling preceded each patch test application. Sample donors consisted of patients with alopecia, aged 18 to 70 years, who were suitable for DPC. This clonotype was found a few times.

The source is a woman aged 40 to 50 with alopecia areata. Some clones in this sample may be carry-over from other donors' samples. This chain uses TRBV28 with TRBJ2-3; 7 bases match TRBD1. The specimen comprised whole blood, sampled in connection with sensitization to the hapten diphenylcyclopropenone (DPC). The CDR3 DNA follows: TGTGCCAGCAGTACACAGGGGACAGATACGCAGTATTTT. It translates to CASSTQGTDTQYF.